Listed below are T cell receptor beta chains from one sample, sequenced in a study of blood T cell repertoires in COVID-19. The data were produced by immunoSEQ multiplex PCR, yet TCRdb's version contains in-frame clones alone and is incomplete. The sample includes approximately 210,000 clones, about 89% seen only once; the top ten take about 5%. The specimen was peripheral blood. Receptor source: a woman in her 40s with acute or convalescent COVID-19. Both conserved end residues are trimmed from each CDR3.

J,length,V,CDR3
TRBJ1-1,14,TRBV2,ASSGQGGQVGTEAF
TRBJ2-3,13,TRBV24-1,ATSDSGTSTDTQY
TRBJ1-2,14,TRBV4-1,ASSQGRDRRLLGYT
TRBJ2-3,13,TRBV3-1/TRBV3-2,ASSQVGGDMGVEY
TRBJ1-1,12,TRBV24-1,ATSDGTVNTEAF
TRBJ2-5,11,TRBV12-3/TRBV12-4,ASSPTDKETQY
TRBJ1-1,12,TRBV2,ASSRQGSNTEAF
TRBJ1-1,11,TRBV10-3,AISEGGKTEAF
TRBJ1-2,13,TRBV7-9,ASSYNTDSNYGYT
TRBJ1-1,14,TRBV5-1,ASSPNGGDSPPIAF
TRBJ2-5,14,TRBV7-9,ASSPRARGSQETQY
TRBJ1-3,12,TRBV14,ASSPQGSGNTIY
TRBJ2-5,11,TRBV11-2,ASSYRLAETQY
TRBJ2-1,14,TRBV29-1,SVVPGTGPSYNEQF
TRBJ2-2,15,TRBV24-1,ATSDLRRGGGTGELF
TRBJ1-6,13,TRBV19,ASSIAGTANSPLH
TRBJ1-6,12,TRBV2,ASSETPGTGAVH
TRBJ2-3,13,TRBV19,ASSLASGSTDTQY
TRBJ2-3,12,TRBV27,ASSFSGTPDTQY
TRBJ1-2,12,TRBV5-6,ASSLGQGNYGYT
TRBJ2-1,13,TRBV7-2,ASSLGVSGGDEQF
TRBJ2-1,13,TRBV5-1,ASSLVDRGPNEQF
TRBJ1-6,12,TRBV20-1,SASPGFYNSPLH
TRBJ2-1,13,TRBV5-4,ASSPPGQGRNEQF
TRBJ1-1,11,TRBV25-1,ASSAYKNTEAF
TRBJ2-5,11,TRBV2,ASRSDFQETQY
TRBJ1-1,12,TRBV11-2,ASSSQRGNTEAF
TRBJ1-1,15,TRBV27,ASSSLSPQGGGTEAF
TRBJ2-1,10,TRBV6-5,ASGESYNEQF
TRBJ1-3,16,TRBV7-6,ASSPLIGGPRSGNTIY
TRBJ1-2,11,TRBV7-2,ASSPDRGDGYT
TRBJ1-2,15,TRBV5-6,ASSSLHSPPANYGYT
TRBJ1-1,15,TRBV4-2,ASSQGSWGQGASEAF
TRBJ1-2,18,TRBV12-5,ASGFSPQIQGQPYNYGYT
TRBJ1-1,13,TRBV27,ASSLGGPVNTEAF
TRBJ2-3,15,TRBV15,ATSRDGAAVGSDTQY
TRBJ1-6,12,TRBV9,ASSVGSGDSPLH
TRBJ2-5,12,TRBV11-2,ASSLVGGQETQY
TRBJ1-1,12,TRBV5-6,ASLWGTGATEAF
TRBJ2-2,13,TRBV10-1,ARHIRQGRSGELF